The clone carrying this T cell receptor (beta chain) has at least ten counts. This record comes from a study of neurological immune-mediated disorders. Each CDR3 protein is one row after TCRdb ran MiXCR on the 5' RACE reads. This sample yields tens of thousands of distinct CDR3 sequences, of which under 2.5% are seen a single time; less than 3.5% belongs to the top ten. Looked up from germline, CDR1 is SGHRS and CDR2 is YFSETQ. This CDR3 is 14 amino acids long. Trimming removed 6 bases from V and 1 base from J; junction bases left unmatched: 7. The chain combines TRBV5-1 with TRBJ2-7, with 7 bases aligning to TRBD1. What was sequenced was PBMCs. This receptor was obtained from a man between 45 and 60 years old with multiple sclerosis. In nucleotides, the CDR3 is TGCGCCAGCAATGTCCGGACAGGATCCTACGAGCAGTACTTC. As protein: CASNVRTGSYEQYF.